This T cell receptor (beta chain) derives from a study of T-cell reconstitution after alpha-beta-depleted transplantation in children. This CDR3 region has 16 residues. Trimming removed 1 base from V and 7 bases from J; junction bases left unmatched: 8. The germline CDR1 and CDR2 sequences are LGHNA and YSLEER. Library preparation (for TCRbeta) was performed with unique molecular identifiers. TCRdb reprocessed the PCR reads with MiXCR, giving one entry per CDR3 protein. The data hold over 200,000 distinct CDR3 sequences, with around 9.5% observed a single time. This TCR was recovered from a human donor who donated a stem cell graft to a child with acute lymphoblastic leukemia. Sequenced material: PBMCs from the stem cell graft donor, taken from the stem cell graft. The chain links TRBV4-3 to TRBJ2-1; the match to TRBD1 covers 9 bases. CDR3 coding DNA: TGCGCCAGCAGCCAAGGGGCCGGGACAGGGTATAATGAGCAGTTCTTC. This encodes CASSQGAGTGYNEQFF.